This TCR beta chain was retrieved from a study of shared clonotypes between healthy human individuals. Study summary: Each donor had three CD4 naive, three CD4 memory, two CD8 naive and one CD8 memory plate. Findings of the study overall: Researchers found naive subsets generally carried larger estimated richness than memory subsets.

Sequencing was performed with immunoSEQ multiplex PCR; in TCRdb, only in-frame clones are kept and a portion is missing. The sample lists just over 2,000,000 clones, roughly 95% occurring once. Germline V lookup: CDR1 LGHNA, CDR2 YSLEER. The CDR3 is made up of 16 amino acids. Trimming removed 4 bases from V and 7 bases from J; junction bases left unmatched: 10. Naive CD8 isolation took CD45RO-negative cells positively selected for CCR7 and excluded terminally differentiated effector memory CD45RA+ cells. About this clone itself: Its antigen is undetermined.

This rearrangement joins TRBV4-3 to TRBJ2-2; 9 bases align to TRBD2. Sequenced: naive CD8+ T cells sorted from blood. This TCR came from a man aged 18 to 35 in good health. This CDR3 reads CASSPLAGAEGGELFF. The CDR3, as DNA: TGCGCCAGCAGCCCCTTAGCGGGAGCCGAGGGCGGGGAGCTGTTTTTT.